This T cell receptor (beta chain) was sequenced in a study of cytomegalovirus exposure and HLA in healthy donors. Study details: Falling in the Caucasian-associated ancestry cluster were approximately 84% of approximately 410 genotyped donors. Whole-study results and caveats: Most observed TCR sequences were rare, whereas some public TCRs were detected in many donors. There were 150 or so TCR beta chains listed as cytomegalovirus-associated.

To note about this clone: As yet, its antigen is unknown.

The PCR made use of 60 Vbeta and 13 Jbeta primers. Assay used: immunoSEQ multiplex PCR; TCRdb lists only in-frame clones, some missing. This sample has about 110,000 clones, with around 77% found just once. This CDR3 is 11 amino acids long. Deletions cut 4 bases from V and 6 bases from J, with 8 bases between. Germline V gives CDR1 SGHDT, CDR2 YYEEEE. This sequence was found in a male donor in good health and CMV-seronegative. Sequenced input: PBMCs. The rearrangement joins TRBV5-6 to TRBJ2-7; D ambiguous. CDR3 nucleotide sequence: TGTGCCAGCAGCGTGTCAGGCGAGCAGTACTTC. Encoded protein: CASSVSGEQYF.